Following are 6 T cell receptor beta chains from one sample sequenced in a study of cytomegalovirus exposure and HLA in healthy donors. A multiplex PCR was run with 60 Vbeta primers and 13 Jbeta primers. TCRdb's copy holds only in-frame clones and misses some; the assay was immunoSEQ multiplex PCR. The sample contains 150,000 to 200,000 clones, roughly 79% of which appear only once. The specimen was PBMCs. The receptors originated from a woman in her forties in good health and CMV-seronegative.

The CDR3 loop is CASSSSGVGEKLFF. CDR3 DNA sequence: TGTGCCAGCAGCTCTTCAGGGGTAGGTGAAAAACTGTTTTTT. V and J are TRBV5-6 and TRBJ1-4; possibly TRBD1 for D (6 bases). CDR1 is SGHDT and CDR2 is YYEEEE in the germline V gene. The CDR3 has 14 amino acids. The V end lost 3 bases, the J end lost 7 bases, and 13 bases lay between the germline ends. The whole variable domain, remainder taken from reference TRBV5-6 and TRBJ1-4, is DAGVTQSPTHLIKTRGQQVTLRCSPKSGHDTVSWYQQALGQGPQFIFQYYEEEERQRGNFPDRFSGHQFPNYSSELNVNALLLGDSALYLCASSSSGVGEKLFFGSGTQLSVL.

This chain joins TRBV7-2 and TRBJ2-3; TRBD2 agrees at 10 bases. V shed 5 bases and J 1 base; nucleotides not matched to a gene: 15. CDR1 SGHTA and CDR2 FQGNSA come from the germline V gene. The CDR3 consists of 19 residues. The CDR3 loop is CASSPGASGSPFGTDTQYF. CDR3 nucleotides: TGTGCCAGCAGCCCGGGGGCTAGCGGGAGTCCCTTCGGCACAGATACGCAGTATTTT.

The J gene is TRBJ2-5, the V gene TRBV5-1; 7 bases map to TRBD2. Losses at the gene ends were 1 base for V and 5 bases for J; bases not matched to a gene: 5. The V gene's germline CDR1 is SGHRS and CDR2 YFSETQ. The CDR3 runs 14 residues. The CDR3, as DNA: TGCGCCAGCAGCTTGACCGGGGGGAGGGAGACCCAGTACTTC. Its translation is CASSLTGGRETQYF.

This clone was picked up a small number of times. The chain uses TRBV10-3 and TRBJ2-7; 7 positions match TRBD1. The CDR3 is 16 residues long. V trimming: 0 bases; J trimming: 1 base; junction bases outside the gene matches: 6. CDR1 and CDR2 (germline): ENHRY, SYGVKD. CDR3 nucleotide sequence: TGTGCCATCAGTGAGTCTGGCGGACAGGTATCCTACGAGCAGTACTTC. Translation: CAISESGGQVSYEQYF.

This chain links TRBV6-5 with TRBJ2-7; TRBD1 aligns across 9 bases. Per germline, CDR1 MNHEY and CDR2 SVGAGI. The CDR3 consists of 15 residues. V was clipped by 0 bases and J by 2 bases; unmatched bases: 2. CDR3 amino acids: CASSYSGTGPYEQYF. CDR3 DNA sequence: TGTGCCAGCAGTTACTCCGGGACAGGGCCCTACGAGCAGTACTTC.

The CDR3 DNA reads as TGTGCCAGCAGTGCGACAGGGGCGAGTGCTGAAGCTTTCTTT. Translating it yields CASSATGASAEAFF. This chain joins TRBV2 and TRBJ1-1; TRBD1 matches at 8 bases. This CDR3 comprises 14 residues. CDR1 is SNHLY, CDR2 FYNNEI, per germline. Unmatched junction bases numbered 7, after V lost 4 bases and J lost 6 bases. Full variable domain (rest looked up from reference TRBV2 and TRBJ1-1): EPEVTQTPSHQVTQMGQEVILRCVPISNHLYFYWYRQILGQKVEFLVSFYNNEISEKSEIFDDQFSVERPDGSNFTLKIRSTKLEDSAMYFCASSATGASAEAFFGQGTRLTVV.